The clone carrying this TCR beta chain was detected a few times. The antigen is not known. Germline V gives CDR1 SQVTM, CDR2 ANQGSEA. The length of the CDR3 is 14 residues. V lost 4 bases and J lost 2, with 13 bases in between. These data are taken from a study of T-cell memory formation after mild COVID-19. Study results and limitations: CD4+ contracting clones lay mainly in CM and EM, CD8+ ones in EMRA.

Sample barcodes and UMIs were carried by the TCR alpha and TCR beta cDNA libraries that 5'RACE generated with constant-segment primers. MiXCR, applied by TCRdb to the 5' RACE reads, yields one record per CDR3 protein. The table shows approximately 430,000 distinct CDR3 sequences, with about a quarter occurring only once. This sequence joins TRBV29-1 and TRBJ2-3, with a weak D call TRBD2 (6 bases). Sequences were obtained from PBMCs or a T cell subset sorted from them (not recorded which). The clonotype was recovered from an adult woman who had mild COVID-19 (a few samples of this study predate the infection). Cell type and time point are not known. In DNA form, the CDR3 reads TGCAGCGTTGCTGGCGGGGAGATCACAGATACGCAGTATTTT. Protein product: CSVAGGEITDTQYF.